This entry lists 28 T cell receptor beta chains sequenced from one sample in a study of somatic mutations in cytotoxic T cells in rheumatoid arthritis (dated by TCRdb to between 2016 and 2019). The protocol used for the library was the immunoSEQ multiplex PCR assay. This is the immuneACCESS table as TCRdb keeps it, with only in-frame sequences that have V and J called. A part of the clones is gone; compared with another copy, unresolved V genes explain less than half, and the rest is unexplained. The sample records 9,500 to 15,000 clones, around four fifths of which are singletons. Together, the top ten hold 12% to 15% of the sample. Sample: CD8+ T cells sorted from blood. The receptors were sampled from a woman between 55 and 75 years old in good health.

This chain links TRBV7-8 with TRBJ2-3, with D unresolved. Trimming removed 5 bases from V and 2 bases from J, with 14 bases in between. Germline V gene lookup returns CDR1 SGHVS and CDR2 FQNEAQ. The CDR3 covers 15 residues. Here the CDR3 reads CASSGYGGVTDTQYF. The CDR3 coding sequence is TGTGCCAGCAGCGGATATGGCGGAGTCACAGATACGCAGTATTTT.

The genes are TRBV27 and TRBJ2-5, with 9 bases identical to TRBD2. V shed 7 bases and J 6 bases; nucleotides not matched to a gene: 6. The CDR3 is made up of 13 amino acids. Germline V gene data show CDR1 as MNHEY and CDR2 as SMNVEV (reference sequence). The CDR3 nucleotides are TGTGCCAGCATTGCGGGGGGGACGAAGACCCAGTACTTC. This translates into CASIAGGTKTQYF.

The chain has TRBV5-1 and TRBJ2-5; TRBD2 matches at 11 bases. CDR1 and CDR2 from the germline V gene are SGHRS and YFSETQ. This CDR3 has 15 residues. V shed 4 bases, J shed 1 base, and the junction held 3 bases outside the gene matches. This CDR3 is CASSLLAGGQETQYF. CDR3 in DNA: TGCGCCAGCAGCCTTCTAGCGGGGGGCCAAGAGACCCAGTACTTC.

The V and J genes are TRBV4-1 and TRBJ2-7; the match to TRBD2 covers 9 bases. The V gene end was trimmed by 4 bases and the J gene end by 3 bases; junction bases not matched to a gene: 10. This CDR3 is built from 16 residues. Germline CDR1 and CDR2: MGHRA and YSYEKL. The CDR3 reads CASSPDSGGGSYEQYF. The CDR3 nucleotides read TGCGCCAGCAGCCCCGATAGCGGGGGAGGGAGCTACGAGCAGTACTTC.

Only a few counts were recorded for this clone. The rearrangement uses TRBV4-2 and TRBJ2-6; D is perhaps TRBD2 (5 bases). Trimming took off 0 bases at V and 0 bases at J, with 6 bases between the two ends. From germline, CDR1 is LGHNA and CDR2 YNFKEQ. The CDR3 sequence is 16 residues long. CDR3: CASSQDGSSGANVLTF. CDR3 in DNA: TGTGCCAGCAGCCAAGATGGGAGCTCTGGGGCCAACGTCCTGACTTTC.

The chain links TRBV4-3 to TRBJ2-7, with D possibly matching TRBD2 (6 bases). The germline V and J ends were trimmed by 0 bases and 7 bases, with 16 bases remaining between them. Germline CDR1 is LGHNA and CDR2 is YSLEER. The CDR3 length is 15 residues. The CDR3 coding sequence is TGCGCCAGCAGCCAAGATCCGGGGGTGGCTTGGGAGCAGTACTTC. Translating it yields CASSQDPGVAWEQYF.

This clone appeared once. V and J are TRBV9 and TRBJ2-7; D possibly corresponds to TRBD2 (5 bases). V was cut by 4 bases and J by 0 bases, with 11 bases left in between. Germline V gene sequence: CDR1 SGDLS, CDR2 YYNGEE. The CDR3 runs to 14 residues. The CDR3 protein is CASSISVSSYEQYF. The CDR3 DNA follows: TGTGCCAGCAGCATTAGCGTTAGCTCCTACGAGCAGTACTTC.

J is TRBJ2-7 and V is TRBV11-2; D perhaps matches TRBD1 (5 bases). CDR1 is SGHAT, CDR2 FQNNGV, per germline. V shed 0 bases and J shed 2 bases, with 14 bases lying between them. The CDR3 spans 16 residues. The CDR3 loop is CASSLDLAGKAYEQYF. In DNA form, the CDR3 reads TGTGCCAGCAGCTTAGATCTGGCAGGGAAGGCCTACGAGCAGTACTTC.

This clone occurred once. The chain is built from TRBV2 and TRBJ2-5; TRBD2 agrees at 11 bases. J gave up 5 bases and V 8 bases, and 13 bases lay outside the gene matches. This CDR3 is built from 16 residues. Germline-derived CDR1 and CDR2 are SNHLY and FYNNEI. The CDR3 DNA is TGTGCCAGCGAAGTACTAGCGGGGGTATCCGGGGAGACCCAGTACTTC. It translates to CASEVLAGVSGETQYF.

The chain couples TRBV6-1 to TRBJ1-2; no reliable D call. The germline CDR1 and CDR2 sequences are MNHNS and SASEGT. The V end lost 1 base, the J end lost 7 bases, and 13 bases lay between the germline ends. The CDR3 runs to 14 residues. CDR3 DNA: TGTGCCAGCAGTGAAGAGGGCGGGTGGGGTGGCTACACCTTC. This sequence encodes CASSEEGGWGGYTF.

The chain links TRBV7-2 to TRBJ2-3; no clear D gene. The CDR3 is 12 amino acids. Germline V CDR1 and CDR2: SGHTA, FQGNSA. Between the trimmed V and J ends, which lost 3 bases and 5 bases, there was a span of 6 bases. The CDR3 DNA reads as TGTGCCAGCAGCTTTAGAGGAGATACGCAGTATTTT. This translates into CASSFRGDTQYF.

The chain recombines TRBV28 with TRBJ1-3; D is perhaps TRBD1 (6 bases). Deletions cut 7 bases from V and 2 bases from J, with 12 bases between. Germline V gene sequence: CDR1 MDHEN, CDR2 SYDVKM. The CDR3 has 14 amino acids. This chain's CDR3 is CASKPTGTGNTIYF. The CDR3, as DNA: TGTGCCAGCAAACCGACAGGAACTGGAAACACCATATATTTT.

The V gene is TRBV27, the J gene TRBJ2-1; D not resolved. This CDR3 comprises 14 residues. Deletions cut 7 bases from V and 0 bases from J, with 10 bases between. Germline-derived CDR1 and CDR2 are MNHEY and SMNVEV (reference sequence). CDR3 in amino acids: CASTTVSSYNEQFF. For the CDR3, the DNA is TGTGCCAGCACCACAGTGAGCTCCTACAATGAGCAGTTCTTC.

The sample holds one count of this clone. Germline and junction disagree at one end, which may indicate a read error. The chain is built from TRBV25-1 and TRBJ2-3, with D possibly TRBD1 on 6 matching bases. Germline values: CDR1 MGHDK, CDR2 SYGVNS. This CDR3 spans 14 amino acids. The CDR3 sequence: CAGSDQGIADTQYF. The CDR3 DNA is TGTGCCGGCAGTGATCAGGGGATTGCAGATACGCAGTATTTT.

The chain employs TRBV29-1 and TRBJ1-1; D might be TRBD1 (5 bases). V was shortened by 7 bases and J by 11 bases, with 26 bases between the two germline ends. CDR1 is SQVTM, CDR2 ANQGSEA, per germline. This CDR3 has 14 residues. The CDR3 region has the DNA TGCAGCGCCGGCGGACCGGACGTTGGGGCTAAGGCTTTCTTT. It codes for CSAGGPDVGAKAFF.

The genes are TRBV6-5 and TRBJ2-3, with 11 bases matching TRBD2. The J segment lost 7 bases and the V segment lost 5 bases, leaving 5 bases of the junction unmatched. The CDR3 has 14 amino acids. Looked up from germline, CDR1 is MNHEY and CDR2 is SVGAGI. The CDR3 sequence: CASSPGTSGNTQYF. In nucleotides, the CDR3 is TGTGCCAGCAGTCCCGGGACTAGCGGCAATACGCAGTATTTT.

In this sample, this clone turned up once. In DNA, the CDR3 is TGTGCCAGCTCACCACCGTCTGGGGCTGACACTGAAGCTTTCTTT. It translates to CASSPPSGADTEAFF. The V call is TRBV18, the J call TRBJ1-1; a possible D gene is TRBD1 (5 bases). The CDR3 totals 15 residues. Germline values: CDR1 KGHSH, CDR2 LQKENI. V dropped 0 bases and J dropped 3 bases, with 11 bases sitting between them.

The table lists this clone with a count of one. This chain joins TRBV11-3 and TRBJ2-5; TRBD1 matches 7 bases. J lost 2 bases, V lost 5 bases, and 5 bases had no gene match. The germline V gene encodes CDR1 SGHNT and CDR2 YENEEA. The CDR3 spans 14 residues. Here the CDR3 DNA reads TGTGCCAGCAGCACCCGGGACAGTCAAGAGACCCAGTACTTC. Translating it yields CASSTRDSQETQYF.

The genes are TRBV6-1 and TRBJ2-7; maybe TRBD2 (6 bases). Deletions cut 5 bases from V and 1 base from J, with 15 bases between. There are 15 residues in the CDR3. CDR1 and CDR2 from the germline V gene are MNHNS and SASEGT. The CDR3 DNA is TGTGCCAGCAGTAGAACTCACGGGGGATCCTACGAGCAGTACGTC. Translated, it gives CASSRTHGGSYEQYV.

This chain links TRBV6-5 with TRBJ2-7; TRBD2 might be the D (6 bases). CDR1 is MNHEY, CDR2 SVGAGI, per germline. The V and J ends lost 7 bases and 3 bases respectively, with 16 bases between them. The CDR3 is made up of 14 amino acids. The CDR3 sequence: CASTSFLGGYEQYF. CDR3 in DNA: TGTGCCAGCACCTCCTTTTTGGGGGGCTACGAGCAGTACTTC.

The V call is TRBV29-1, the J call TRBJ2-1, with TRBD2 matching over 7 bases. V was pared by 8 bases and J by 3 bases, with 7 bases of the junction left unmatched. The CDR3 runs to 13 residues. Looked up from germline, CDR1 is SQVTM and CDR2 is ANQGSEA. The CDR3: CSLRLADYNEQFF. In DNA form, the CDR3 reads TGCAGCCTAAGACTAGCCGACTACAATGAGCAGTTCTTC.

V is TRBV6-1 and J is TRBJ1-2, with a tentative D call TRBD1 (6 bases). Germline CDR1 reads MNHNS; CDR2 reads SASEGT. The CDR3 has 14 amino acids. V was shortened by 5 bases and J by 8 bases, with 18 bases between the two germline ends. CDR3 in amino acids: CASSPQGGGEGYTF. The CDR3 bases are TGTGCCAGCAGTCCCCAGGGAGGGGGGGAGGGCTACACCTTC.

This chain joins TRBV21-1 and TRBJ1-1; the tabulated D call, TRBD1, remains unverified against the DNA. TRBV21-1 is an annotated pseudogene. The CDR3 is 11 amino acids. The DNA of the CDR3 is TGTGCCAGCAGCATTCCAGGGGAAGCTTTCTTT. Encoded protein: CASSIPGEAFF.

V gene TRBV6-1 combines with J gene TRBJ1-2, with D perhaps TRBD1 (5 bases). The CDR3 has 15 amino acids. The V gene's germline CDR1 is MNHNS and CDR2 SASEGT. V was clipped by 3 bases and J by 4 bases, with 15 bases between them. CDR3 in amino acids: CASSDRGGAIYGYTF. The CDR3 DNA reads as TGTGCCAGCAGTGACCGGGGAGGGGCCATCTATGGCTACACCTTC.

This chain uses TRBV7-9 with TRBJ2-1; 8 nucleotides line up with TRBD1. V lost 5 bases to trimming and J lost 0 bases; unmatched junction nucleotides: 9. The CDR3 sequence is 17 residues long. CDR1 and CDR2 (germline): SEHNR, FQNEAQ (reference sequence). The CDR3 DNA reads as TGTGCCAGCAGCCCAAGGACAGGGTCGAGCTCCTACAATGAGCAGTTCTTC. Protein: CASSPRTGSSSYNEQFF.

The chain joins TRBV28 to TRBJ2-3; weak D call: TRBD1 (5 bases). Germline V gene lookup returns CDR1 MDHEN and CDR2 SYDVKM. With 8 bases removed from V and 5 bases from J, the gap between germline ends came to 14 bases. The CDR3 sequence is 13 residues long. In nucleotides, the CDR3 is TGTGCCAGCGCAAAGGGGTGGGGAGATACGCAGTATTTT. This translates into CASAKGWGDTQYF.

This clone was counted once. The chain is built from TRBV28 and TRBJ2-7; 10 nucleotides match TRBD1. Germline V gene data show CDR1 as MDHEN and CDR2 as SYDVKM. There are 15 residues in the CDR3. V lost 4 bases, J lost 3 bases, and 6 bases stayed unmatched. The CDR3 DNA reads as TGTGCCAGCAGTTCCCCGGGACAGGGGTTCTACGAGCAGTACTTC. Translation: CASSSPGQGFYEQYF. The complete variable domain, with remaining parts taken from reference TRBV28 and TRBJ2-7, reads DVKVTQSSRYLVKRTGEKVFLECVQDMDHENMFWYRQDPGLGLRLIYFSYDVKMKEKGDIPEGYSVSREKKERFSLILESASTNQTSMYLCASSSPGQGFYEQYFGPGTRLTVT.

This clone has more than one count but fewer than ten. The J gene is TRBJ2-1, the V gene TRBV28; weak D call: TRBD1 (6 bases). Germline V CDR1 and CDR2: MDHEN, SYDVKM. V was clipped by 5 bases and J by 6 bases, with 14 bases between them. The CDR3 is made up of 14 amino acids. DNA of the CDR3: TGTGCCAGCAGTGGCCTCTCAGGGGTCAATGAGCAGTTCTTC. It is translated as CASSGLSGVNEQFF. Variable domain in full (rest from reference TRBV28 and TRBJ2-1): DVKVTQSSRYLVKRTGEKVFLECVQDMDHENMFWYRQDPGLGLRLIYFSYDVKMKEKGDIPEGYSVSREKKERFSLILESASTNQTSMYLCASSGLSGVNEQFFGPGTRLTVL.